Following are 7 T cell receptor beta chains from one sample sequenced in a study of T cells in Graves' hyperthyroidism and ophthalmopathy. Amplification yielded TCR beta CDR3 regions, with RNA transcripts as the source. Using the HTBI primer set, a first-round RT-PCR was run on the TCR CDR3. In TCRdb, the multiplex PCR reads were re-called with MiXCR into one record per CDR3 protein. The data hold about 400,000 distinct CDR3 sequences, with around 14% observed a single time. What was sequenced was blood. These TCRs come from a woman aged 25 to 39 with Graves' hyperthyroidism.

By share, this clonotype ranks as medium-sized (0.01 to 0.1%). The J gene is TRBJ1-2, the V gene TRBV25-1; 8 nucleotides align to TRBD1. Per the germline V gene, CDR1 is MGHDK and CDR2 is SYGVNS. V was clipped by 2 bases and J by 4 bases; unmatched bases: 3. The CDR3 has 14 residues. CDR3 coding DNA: TGTGCCAGCAGTGAACGGACAGGGAGCTATGGCTACACCTTC. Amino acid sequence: CASSERTGSYGYTF.

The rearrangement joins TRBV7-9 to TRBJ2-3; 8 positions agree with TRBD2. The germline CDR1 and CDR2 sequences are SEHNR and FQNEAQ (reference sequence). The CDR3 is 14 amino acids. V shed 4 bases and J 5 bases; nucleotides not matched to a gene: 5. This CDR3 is CASSSAGVGDTQYF. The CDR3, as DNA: TGTGCCAGCAGCTCAGCGGGAGTAGGAGATACGCAGTATTTT.

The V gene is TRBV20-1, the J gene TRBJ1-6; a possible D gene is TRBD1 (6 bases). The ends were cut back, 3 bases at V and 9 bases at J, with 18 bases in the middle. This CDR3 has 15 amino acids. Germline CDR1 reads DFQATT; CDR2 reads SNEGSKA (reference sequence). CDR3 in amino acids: CSASSGRGGSSPLHF. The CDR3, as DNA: TGCAGTGCTAGTTCCGGGCGGGGGGGCAGTTCACCCCTCCACTTT.

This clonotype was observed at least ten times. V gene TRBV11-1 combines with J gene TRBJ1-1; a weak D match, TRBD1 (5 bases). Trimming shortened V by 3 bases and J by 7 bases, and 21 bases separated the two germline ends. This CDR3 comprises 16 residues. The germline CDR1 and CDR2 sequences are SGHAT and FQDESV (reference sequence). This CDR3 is CASSFSGTQASGEAFF. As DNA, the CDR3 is TGTGCCAGCAGCTTCTCCGGGACGCAAGCATCTGGTGAAGCTTTCTTT.

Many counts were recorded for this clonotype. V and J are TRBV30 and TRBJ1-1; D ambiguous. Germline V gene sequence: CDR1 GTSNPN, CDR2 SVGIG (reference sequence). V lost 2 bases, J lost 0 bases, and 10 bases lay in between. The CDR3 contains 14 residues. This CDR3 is CAWSKNSLNTEAFF. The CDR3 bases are TGTGCCTGGAGTAAAAATTCCTTGAACACTGAAGCTTTCTTT.

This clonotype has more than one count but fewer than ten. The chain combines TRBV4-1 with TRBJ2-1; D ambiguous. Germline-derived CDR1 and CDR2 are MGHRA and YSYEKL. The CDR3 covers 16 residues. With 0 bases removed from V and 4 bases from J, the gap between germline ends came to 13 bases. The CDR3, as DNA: TGCGCCAGCAGCCAAGACAACTTAGACCTATACAATGAGCAGTTCTTC. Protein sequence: CASSQDNLDLYNEQFF.

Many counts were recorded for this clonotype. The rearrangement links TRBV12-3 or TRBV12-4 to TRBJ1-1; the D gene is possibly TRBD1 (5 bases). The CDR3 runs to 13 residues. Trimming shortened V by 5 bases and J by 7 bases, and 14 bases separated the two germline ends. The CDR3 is CASSVRQNSEAFF. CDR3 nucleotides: TGTGCCAGCAGTGTGCGACAGAATAGTGAAGCTTTCTTT.